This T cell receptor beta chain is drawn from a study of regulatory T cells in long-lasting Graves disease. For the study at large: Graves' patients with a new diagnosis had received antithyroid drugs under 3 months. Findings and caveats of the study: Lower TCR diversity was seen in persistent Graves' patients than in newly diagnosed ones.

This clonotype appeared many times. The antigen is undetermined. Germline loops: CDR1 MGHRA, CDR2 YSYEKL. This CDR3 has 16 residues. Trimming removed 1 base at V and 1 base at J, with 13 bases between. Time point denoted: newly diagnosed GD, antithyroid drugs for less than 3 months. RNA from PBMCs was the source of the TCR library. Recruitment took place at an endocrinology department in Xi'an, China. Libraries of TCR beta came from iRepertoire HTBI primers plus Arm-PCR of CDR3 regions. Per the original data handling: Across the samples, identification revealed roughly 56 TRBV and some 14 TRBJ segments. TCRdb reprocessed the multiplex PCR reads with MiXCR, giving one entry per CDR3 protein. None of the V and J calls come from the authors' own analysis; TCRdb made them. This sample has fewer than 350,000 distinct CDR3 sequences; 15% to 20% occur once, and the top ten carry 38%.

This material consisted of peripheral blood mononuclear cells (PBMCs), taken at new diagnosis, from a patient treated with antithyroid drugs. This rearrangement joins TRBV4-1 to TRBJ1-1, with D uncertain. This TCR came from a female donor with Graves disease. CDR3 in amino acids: CASSQVSITSNTEAFF. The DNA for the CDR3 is TGCGCCAGCAGCCAAGTCTCCATCACCTCGAACACTGAAGCTTTCTTT.